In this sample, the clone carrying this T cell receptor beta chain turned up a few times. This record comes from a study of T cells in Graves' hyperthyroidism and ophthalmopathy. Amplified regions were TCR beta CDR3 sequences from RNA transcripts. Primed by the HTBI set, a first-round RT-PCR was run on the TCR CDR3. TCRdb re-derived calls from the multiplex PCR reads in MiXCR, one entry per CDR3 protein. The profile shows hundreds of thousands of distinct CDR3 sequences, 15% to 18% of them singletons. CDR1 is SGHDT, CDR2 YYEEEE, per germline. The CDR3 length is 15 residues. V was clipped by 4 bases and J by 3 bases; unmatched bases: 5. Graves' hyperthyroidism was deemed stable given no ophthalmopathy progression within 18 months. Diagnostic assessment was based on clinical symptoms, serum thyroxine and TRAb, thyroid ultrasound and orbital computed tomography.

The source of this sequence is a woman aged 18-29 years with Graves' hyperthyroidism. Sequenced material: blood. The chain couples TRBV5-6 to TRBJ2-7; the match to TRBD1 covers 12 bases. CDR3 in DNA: TGTGCCAGCAGCCCGGGACAGGGGGCCGGCTACGAGCAGTACTTC. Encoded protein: CASSPGQGAGYEQYF.